Below, 15 T cell receptor beta chains from the same sample are listed, as sequenced in a study of T cell repertoires in cytomegalovirus infection. TCRdb passed the reads through MiXCR, listing each CDR3 protein once. The sample contains roughly 200,000 distinct CDR3 sequences, approximately 38% of which appear only once. For these receptors, no antigen is known. The starting material was CD8+ T cells from cultured PBMCs, obtained from culture after CMV antigen stimulation. The source of these receptors is a human donor in good health (CMV status not recorded). Some clones in this sample may be carry-over from other donors' samples.

In this sample, this clonotype turned up a few times. This CDR3 is CASTFYSYNEQFF. CDR3 bases: TGTGCCAGCACCTTTTACTCCTACAATGAGCAGTTCTTC. This chain links TRBV7-2 with TRBJ2-1; D is undetermined. Deletions cut 7 bases from V and 0 bases from J, with 7 bases between. The CDR3 spans 13 residues. Looked up from germline, CDR1 is SGHTA and CDR2 is FQGNSA.

The V gene is TRBV7-3, the J gene TRBJ2-1; 11 nucleotides align to TRBD2. Germline loops: CDR1 SGHTA, CDR2 FQGTGA. The CDR3 spans 17 residues. Trimming took 6 bases from V and 8 from J; bases not matched to a gene: 15. This CDR3 reads CASSLGLAGPGVDEQFF. The CDR3 region has the DNA TGTGCCAGCAGTCTAGGACTAGCGGGCCCGGGGGTTGATGAGCAGTTCTTC.

The chain is built from TRBV10-3 and TRBJ1-1, with D uncertain. Germline V CDR1 and CDR2: ENHRY, SYGVKD. The germline V and J ends were trimmed by 4 bases and 4 bases, with 13 bases remaining between them. The CDR3 consists of 14 residues. CDR3: CAISAPEQTTEAFF. DNA for the CDR3: TGTGCCATCAGTGCGCCGGAACAAACCACTGAAGCTTTCTTT.

The genes are TRBV11-1 and TRBJ2-7, with TRBD2 identical over 14 bases. CDR3 length equals 17 residues. Germline V lookup: CDR1 SGHAT, CDR2 FQDESV (reference sequence). Trimming took 5 bases from V and 7 from J; bases not matched to a gene: 13. The CDR3 loop reads CASSRGLAGGPPREQYF. The CDR3 bases are TGTGCCAGCAGCCGTGGACTAGCGGGAGGACCTCCTAGAGAGCAGTACTTC.

CDR3 sequence (DNA): TGCGCCAGCAGCCTTCTAGCGGGAAGTACAGATGAGCAGTTCTTC. It specifies CASSLLAGSTDEQFF. The chain is built from TRBV5-1 and TRBJ2-1; 9 bases agree with TRBD2. With V trimmed by 4 bases and J by 8 bases, 10 bases remained unmatched. This CDR3 has 15 residues. Germline V gives CDR1 SGHRS, CDR2 YFSETQ.

This clonotype was recorded many times. The CDR3 protein is CASSGSKGGVQKLFF. As DNA, the CDR3 is TGTGCCAGCAGCGGCTCGAAGGGAGGGGTTCAAAAACTGTTTTTT. The chain employs TRBV7-8 and TRBJ1-4; weak D call: TRBD1 (5 bases). V gave up 5 bases and J gave up 9 bases, with 19 bases separating them. This CDR3 is 15 amino acids long. Germline-derived CDR1 and CDR2 are SGHVS and FQNEAQ.

This chain links TRBV7-9 with TRBJ2-1; D gene ambiguous. V was pared by 3 bases and J by 8 bases, with 23 bases between. Germline values: CDR1 SEHNR, CDR2 FQNEAQ (reference sequence). The CDR3 has 17 amino acids. CDR3 coding DNA: TGTGCCAGCAGCTTTTTGGCCGGGCAGTCGGCTAGGGATGAGCAGTTCTTC. Translated: CASSFLAGQSARDEQFF.

This clonotype has more than one count but fewer than ten. The chain couples TRBV10-3 to TRBJ2-1, with D tentatively TRBD1 (6 bases). V lost 4 bases and J lost 8, with 15 bases in between. The CDR3 is 14 amino acids. CDR1 and CDR2 (germline): ENHRY, SYGVKD. The CDR3 region has the DNA TGTGCCATCAGTGTTGGGGACATGCTGGATGAGCAGTTCTTC. Its translation is CAISVGDMLDEQFF.

In its sample, this clonotype was seen a few times. CDR3 sequence (DNA): TGTGCCAGCAGCGGACAGGGGTCCCTCGCCGGTAGGGATACGCAGTATTTT. Translated: CASSGQGSLAGRDTQYF. The chain joins TRBV7-8 to TRBJ2-3, with 9 bases matching TRBD1. CDR3 size: 17 residues. V lost 5 bases to trimming and J lost 6 bases; unmatched junction nucleotides: 15. Germline values: CDR1 SGHVS, CDR2 FQNEAQ. The complete variable domain, with remaining parts taken from reference TRBV7-8 and TRBJ2-3, reads GAGVSQSPRYKVAKRGQDVALRCDPISGHVSLFWYQQALGQGPEFLTYFQNEAQLDKSGLPSDRFFAERPEGSVSTLKIQRTQQEDSAVYLCASSGQGSLAGRDTQYFGPGTRLTVL.

Ten or more counts support this clonotype. DNA for the CDR3: TGTGCCAGCAGCCCGAACCCTCACGAAGCGGGGGACACAGATACGCAGTATTTT. This translates into CASSPNPHEAGDTDTQYF. V and J are TRBV7-8 and TRBJ2-3; TRBD2 aligns across 8 bases. The CDR3 is 18 amino acids. The germline V gene has CDR1 SGHVS and CDR2 FQNEAQ. With 5 bases clipped from V and 2 bases from J, the junction kept 15 bases outside the gene matches.

The chain links TRBV27 to TRBJ2-7; 11 bases map to TRBD1. This CDR3 spans 14 amino acids. Germline V gene lookup returns CDR1 MNHEY and CDR2 SMNVEV (reference sequence). V was pared by 6 bases and J by 6 bases, with 7 bases of the junction left unmatched. CDR3: CASSWGQGVAEQYF. The CDR3 DNA sequence: TGTGCCAGCAGCTGGGGACAGGGGGTTGCCGAGCAGTACTTC.

This clonotype has at least ten counts. The chain is built from TRBV6-1 and TRBJ1-2, with D tentatively TRBD1 (5 bases). CDR1 and CDR2 from the germline V gene are MNHNS and SASEGT. The CDR3 is 13 amino acids. V was cut by 5 bases and J by 0 bases, with 7 bases left in between. The CDR3 region has the DNA TGTGCCAGCAGTTGGGGACCTAACTATGGCTACACCTTC. Translation: CASSWGPNYGYTF.

The chain carries TRBV25-1 and TRBJ2-1; tentatively, D is TRBD1 (6 bases). This CDR3 has 14 residues. V gave up 3 bases and J gave up 6 bases, with 12 bases separating them. The germline gives CDR1 MGHDK, CDR2 SYGVNS. The CDR3 is CASSDYRESNEQFF. DNA for the CDR3: TGTGCCAGCAGTGATTACAGGGAGAGCAATGAGCAGTTCTTC.

The chain combines TRBV19 with TRBJ2-1, with D maybe TRBD1 (5 bases). The germline gives CDR1 LNHDA, CDR2 SQIVND (reference sequence). This CDR3 comprises 17 residues. The V end was cut by 3 bases, the J end by 0 bases, with 15 bases between. CDR3 region: CASSILGAPSSYNEQFF. CDR3 coding DNA: TGTGCCAGTAGTATTCTAGGGGCACCGAGCTCCTACAATGAGCAGTTCTTC.

V is TRBV20-1 and J is TRBJ2-7; TRBD1 agrees at 7 bases. Trimming removed 0 bases from V and 1 base from J; junction bases left unmatched: 3. The CDR3 totals 14 residues. From germline, CDR1 is DFQATT and CDR2 SNEGSKA (reference sequence). CDR3 residues: CSARDKDRSYEQYF. CDR3 DNA sequence: TGCAGTGCTAGAGATAAGGACAGGTCCTACGAGCAGTACTTC.